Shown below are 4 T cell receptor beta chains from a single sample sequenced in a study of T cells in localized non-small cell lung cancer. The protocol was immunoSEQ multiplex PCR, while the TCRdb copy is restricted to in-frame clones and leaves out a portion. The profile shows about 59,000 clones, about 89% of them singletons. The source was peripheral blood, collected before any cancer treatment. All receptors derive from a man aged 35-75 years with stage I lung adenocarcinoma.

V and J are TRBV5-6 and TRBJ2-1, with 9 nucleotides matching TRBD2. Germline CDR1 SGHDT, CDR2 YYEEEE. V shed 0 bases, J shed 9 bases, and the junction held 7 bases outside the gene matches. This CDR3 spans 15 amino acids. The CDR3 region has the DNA TGTGCCAGCAGCTTGGCTAGCGGGATTACGGTTGAGCAGTTCTTC. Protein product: CASSLASGITVEQFF. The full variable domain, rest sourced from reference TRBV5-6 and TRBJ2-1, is DAGVTQSPTHLIKTRGQQVTLRCSPKSGHDTVSWYQQALGQGPQFIFQYYEEEERQRGNFPDRFSGHQFPNYSSELNVNALLLGDSALYLCASSLASGITVEQFFGPGTRLTVL.

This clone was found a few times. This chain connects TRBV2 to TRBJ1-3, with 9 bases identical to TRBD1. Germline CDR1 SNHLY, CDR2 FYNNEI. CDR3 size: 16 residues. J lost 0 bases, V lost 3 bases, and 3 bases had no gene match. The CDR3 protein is CASSEGTGNSGNTIYF. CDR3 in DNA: TGTGCCAGCAGTGAGGGGACAGGGAACTCTGGAAACACCATATATTTT.

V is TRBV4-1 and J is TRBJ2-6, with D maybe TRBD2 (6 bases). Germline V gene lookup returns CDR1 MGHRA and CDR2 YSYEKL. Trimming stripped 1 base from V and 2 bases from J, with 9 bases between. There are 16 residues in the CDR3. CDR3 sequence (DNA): TGCGCCAGCAGCCAAGTTTGGGGGGCTGGGGCCAACGTCCTGACTTTC. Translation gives CASSQVWGAGANVLTF.

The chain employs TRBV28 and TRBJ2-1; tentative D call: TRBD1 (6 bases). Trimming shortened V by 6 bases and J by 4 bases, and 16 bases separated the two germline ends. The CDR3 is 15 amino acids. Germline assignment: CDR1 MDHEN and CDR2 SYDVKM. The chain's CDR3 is CASSLRTDPYNEQFF. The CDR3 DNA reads TGTGCCAGCAGCCTAAGGACAGATCCATACAATGAGCAGTTCTTC. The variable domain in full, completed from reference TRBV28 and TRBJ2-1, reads DVKVTQSSRYLVKRTGEKVFLECVQDMDHENMFWYRQDPGLGLRLIYFSYDVKMKEKGDIPEGYSVSREKKERFSLILESASTNQTSMYLCASSLRTDPYNEQFFGPGTRLTVL.